Presented here are 23 T cell receptor beta chains from one specimen sequenced in a study of T-cell memory formation after mild COVID-19. TCRdb reanalysed the 5' RACE reads using MiXCR and keeps one entry per CDR3 protein. The sample lists about 110,000 distinct CDR3 sequences, over 15% seen once, with around 28% in the top ten. The sample taken for sequencing was PBMCs or a T cell subset sorted from them (not recorded which). The receptors stem from an adult woman who had mild COVID-19 (a few samples of this study predate the infection). Cell type and time point are not known.

This clonotype was counted ten times or more. This sequence joins TRBV5-1 and TRBJ1-1; D remains ambiguous. CDR3 length equals 13 residues. Germline V lookup: CDR1 SGHRS, CDR2 YFSETQ. V was clipped by 0 bases and J by 4 bases, with 7 bases between them. The CDR3 here is CASSLVSGTEAFF. The CDR3 DNA sequence: TGCGCCAGCAGCTTGGTGTCAGGCACTGAAGCTTTCTTT.

V is TRBV25-1 and J is TRBJ2-2; TRBD1 might be the D (5 bases). CDR3 length: 15 amino acids. Germline CDR1 is MGHDK and CDR2 is SYGVNS. Trimming removed 3 bases at V and 5 bases at J, with 13 bases between. The DNA for the CDR3 is TGTGCCAGCAGTGAGACAGACAGTTATACCGGGGAGCTGTTTTTT. This encodes CASSETDSYTGELFF.

This clonotype was found a few times. The chain couples TRBV20-1 to TRBJ2-2; D possibly corresponds to TRBD2 (5 bases). The ends were cut back, 3 bases at V and 6 bases at J, with 14 bases in the middle. The V gene's germline CDR1 is DFQATT and CDR2 SNEGSKA (reference sequence). This CDR3 spans 14 amino acids. As DNA, the CDR3 is TGCAGTGCTAGGGACGGGATTGGAGCCGGGGAGCTGTTTTTT. Encoded protein: CSARDGIGAGELFF.

The chain carries TRBV13 and TRBJ2-1; 9 positions match TRBD1. Germline V lookup: CDR1 PRHDT, CDR2 FYEKMQ (reference sequence). The V gene end was trimmed by 0 bases and the J gene end by 5 bases; junction bases not matched to a gene: 2. CDR3 size: 15 residues. The DNA for the CDR3 is TGTGCCAGCAGCTTAGGAGGGACAGGGAACAATGAGCAGTTCTTC. This codes for CASSLGGTGNNEQFF.

A few counts support this clonotype. The chain employs TRBV4-1 and TRBJ2-3; D not certain. This CDR3 has 13 residues. The germline CDR1 and CDR2 sequences are MGHRA and YSYEKL. Trimming took 3 bases from V and 1 from J, leaving 5 bases between them. CDR3 amino acids: CASSQPGTDTQYF. The CDR3 DNA follows: TGCGCCAGCAGCCAGCCTGGCACAGATACGCAGTATTTT.

This clonotype has more than one count but fewer than ten. The chain recombines TRBV5-1 with TRBJ2-5; D gene uncertain. CDR1 and CDR2 from the germline V gene are SGHRS and YFSETQ. V was cut by 3 bases and J by 1 base, with 7 bases left in between. This CDR3 is 13 amino acids long. Written as DNA, the CDR3 is TGCGCCAGCAGCTCGGTTACCCAAGAGACCCAGTACTTC. Protein product: CASSSVTQETQYF.

This clonotype was found many times. The DNA of the CDR3 is TGTGCCAGCAGCTTAGAGGGACAGGGCTGGCCCCGGGGATCCGGAAAACTGTTTTTT. This gives the protein CASSLEGQGWPRGSGKLFF. This chain uses TRBV7-9 with TRBJ1-4, with 9 bases fitting TRBD1. This CDR3 is 19 amino acids long. V lost 1 base to trimming and J lost 10 bases; unmatched junction nucleotides: 19. Germline loops: CDR1 SEHNR, CDR2 FQNEAQ (reference sequence).

The chain combines TRBV20-1 with TRBJ2-7; perhaps TRBD2 as D (5 bases). V lost 3 bases and J 3 bases, leaving 15 bases between the germline ends. The germline gives CDR1 DFQATT, CDR2 SNEGSKA (reference sequence). The CDR3 sequence is 14 residues long. CDR3 sequence reads: CSASPQEAYYEQYF. The DNA of the CDR3 is TGCAGTGCTAGCCCCCAGGAGGCCTACTACGAGCAGTACTTC.

This clonotype was seen more than once but under ten times. The CDR3 here is CATSDAETTAIYEQYF. The CDR3 nucleotides are TGTGCCACCAGTGATGCCGAAACGACAGCCATTTACGAGCAGTACTTC. This chain connects TRBV24-1 to TRBJ2-7, with TRBD1 as a possible D gene (5 bases). The CDR3 length is 16 residues. The V end was cut by 3 bases, the J end by 4 bases, with 18 bases between. Per the germline V gene, CDR1 is KGHDR and CDR2 is SFDVKD.

This clonotype was counted only a few times. V usage is TRBV15 and J usage is TRBJ2-7, with D perhaps assigned TRBD1 or TRBD2 (6 bases each). Germline V gene lookup returns CDR1 LNHNV and CDR2 YYDKDF (reference sequence). The CDR3 loop spans 15 amino acids. V lost 3 bases, J lost 2 bases, and 14 bases lay in between. The CDR3 sequence is CATSRDGGPTYEQYF. The CDR3 coding sequence is TGTGCCACCAGCAGGGACGGGGGCCCGACCTACGAGCAGTACTTC.

V usage is TRBV24-1 and J usage is TRBJ2-2; perhaps D is TRBD1 or TRBD2 (5 bases each). This CDR3 contains 17 residues. The germline CDR1 and CDR2 sequences are KGHDR and SFDVKD. V shed 3 bases and J shed 0 bases, with 13 bases lying between them. CDR3 in amino acids: CATSDPPGPTNTGELFF. The DNA for the CDR3 is TGTGCCACCAGTGATCCTCCGGGACCCACGAACACCGGGGAGCTGTTTTTT.

The rearrangement joins TRBV12-3 or TRBV12-4 to TRBJ1-5; 10 nucleotides agree with TRBD1. This CDR3 region has 14 residues. Germline trimming cut 6 bases from V and 7 bases from J; bases unmatched to any gene: 6. As DNA, the CDR3 is TGTGCCAGCAGCGACAGGGGGCTAGGGCAGCCCCAGCATTTT. It is translated as CASSDRGLGQPQHF.

This chain links TRBV24-1 with TRBJ2-5, with D unclear. Trimming shortened V by 5 bases and J by 2 bases, and 11 bases separated the two germline ends. This CDR3 region has 14 residues. Germline V gene data show CDR1 as KGHDR and CDR2 as SFDVKD. The CDR3 coding sequence is TGTGCCACCAGTGGACCAGGTCTTCAAGAGACCCAGTACTTC. It is translated as CATSGPGLQETQYF.

The chain uses TRBV10-3 and TRBJ1-5; 8 bases are shared with TRBD1. The CDR3 length is 15 residues. V lost 2 bases to trimming and J lost 1 base; unmatched junction nucleotides: 1. Per the germline V gene, CDR1 is ENHRY and CDR2 is SYGVKD. The CDR3 sequence is CAISEQGASNQPQHF. In DNA, the CDR3 is TGTGCCATCAGTGAGCAGGGGGCGAGCAATCAGCCCCAGCATTTT.

There are a few counts of this clonotype. The genes are TRBV11-1 and TRBJ1-1, with 8 bases lining up with TRBD1. This CDR3 is 21 amino acids long. CDR1 and CDR2 (germline): SGHAT, FQDESV (reference sequence). V lost 0 bases to trimming and J lost 0 bases; unmatched junction nucleotides: 18. CDR3 sequence reads: CASSLAVVTGEHLTMNTEAFF. CDR3 in DNA: TGTGCCAGCAGCTTAGCCGTAGTGACAGGGGAACATTTGACCATGAACACTGAAGCTTTCTTT.

This chain connects TRBV6-4 to TRBJ2-2, with 13 bases identical to TRBD2. The CDR3 runs to 15 residues. V trimming: 8 bases; J trimming: 9 bases; junction bases outside the gene matches: 9. Germline CDR1 reads MRHNA; CDR2 reads SNTAGT. The CDR3 sequence is CASSPGLAGIRELFF. The CDR3 DNA is TGTGCCAGCTCGCCGGGACTAGCGGGAATCCGGGAGCTGTTTTTT.

The chain employs TRBV12-3 or TRBV12-4 and TRBJ2-3; no reliable D call. Trimming took off 4 bases at V and 2 bases at J, with 13 bases between the two ends. This CDR3 is 15 amino acids long. The CDR3 nucleotides read TGTGCCAGCAGTTGGGCTGGCCGTACCACAGATACGCAGTATTTT. Translation gives CASSWAGRTTDTQYF.

The chain is built from TRBV7-6 and TRBJ2-3, with TRBD1 as a possible D gene (6 bases). The CDR3 spans 16 residues. Germline CDR1 is SGHVS and CDR2 is FNYEAQ. Trimming shortened V by 1 base and J by 1 base, and 12 bases separated the two germline ends. DNA for the CDR3: TGTGCCAGCAGCTTAGATCGGGCAGGGGGCACAGATACGCAGTATTTT. It specifies CASSLDRAGGTDTQYF.

This clonotype showed up just a few times. Because the CDR3 is missing its conserved closing phenylalanine or tryptophan, this is likely a read error. No DNA is shown, since the ends of the CDR3 on it are uncertain; the CDR3 is the one TCRdb lists. The genes are TRBV10-3 and TRBJ2-5; the table's D call TRBD2 went unverified against the DNA. The CDR3 is made up of 11 amino acids, end residues included. Germline-derived CDR1 and CDR2 are ENHRY and SYGVKD. CDR3 amino acids: CANLGTSGPSL.

This clonotype has a count of ten or more. The chain is built from TRBV7-6 and TRBJ2-2, with D maybe TRBD1 (6 bases). The CDR3 is 16 residues long. The V end lost 5 bases, the J end lost 4 bases, and 17 bases lay between the germline ends. Germline CDR1 is SGHVS and CDR2 is FNYEAQ. The CDR3 is CASSRYRAGGTGELFF. As DNA, the CDR3 is TGTGCCAGCAGCCGCTACAGGGCAGGCGGCACCGGGGAGCTGTTTTTT.

This rearrangement joins TRBV5-1 to TRBJ2-7, with TRBD2 as a possible D gene (6 bases). The V end lost 0 bases, the J end lost 2 bases, and 12 bases lay between the germline ends. The CDR3 covers 15 residues. Germline V lookup: CDR1 SGHRS, CDR2 YFSETQ. In nucleotides, the CDR3 is TGCGCCAGCAGCTTGGCCGGGGGAAACACCTACGAGCAGTACTTC. Protein sequence: CASSLAGGNTYEQYF.

Concerning this clonotype itself: The junction departs from germline at one end; a sequencing error may be responsible. J is TRBJ1-3 and V is TRBV4-1; D gene uncertain. CDR3 length: 15 residues. The V gene's germline CDR1 is MGHRA and CDR2 YSYEKL. DNA of the CDR3: TGCGCCAGCGGCCATTTCCCCATGGCTGGAAACACCATATATTTT. It is translated as CASGHFPMAGNTIYF.

The chain has TRBV29-1 and TRBJ2-5; no clear D. The V gene lost 5 bases and the J gene lost 3 bases, with 10 bases spanning the gap. CDR3 size: 12 residues. Germline CDR1 SQVTM, CDR2 ANQGSEA. The CDR3 spells CSVPSPEETQYF. CDR3 nucleotides: TGCAGCGTTCCGAGCCCGGAAGAGACCCAGTACTTC.